The 4 T cell receptor beta chains listed next were all sequenced from one sample in a study of cytomegalovirus exposure and HLA in healthy donors. PCR amplification relied on 60 Vbeta primers (plus 13 Jbeta primers). Sequencing was performed with immunoSEQ multiplex PCR; in TCRdb, only in-frame clones are kept and a portion is missing. Among some 120,000 clones listed, 80% to 90% were seen once. The sequenced material came from PBMCs. These receptors were collected from a male donor in good health and CMV-seropositive.

The table lists this clone with a count of one. The chain is built from TRBV5-4 and TRBJ2-5; 7 bases line up with TRBD1. V lost 5 bases to trimming and J lost 1 base; unmatched junction nucleotides: 5. Germline CDR1 and CDR2: SGHNT and YYREEE (reference sequence). The CDR3 extends over 14 amino acids. In DNA, the CDR3 is TGTGCCAGCAGGCCGGGACAGCGCCAAGAGACCCAGTACTTC. Its protein is CASRPGQRQETQYF.

The rearrangement uses TRBV7-2 and TRBJ1-1; maybe TRBD1 (6 bases). The CDR3 sequence is 17 residues long. Germline V gene sequence: CDR1 SGHTA, CDR2 FQGNSA. The V end lost 0 bases, the J end lost 0 bases, and 14 bases lay between the germline ends. CDR3 sequence: CASSLAGWQGMNTEAFF. The CDR3 bases are TGTGCCAGCAGCTTAGCGGGGTGGCAGGGGATGAACACTGAAGCTTTCTTT.

The chain combines TRBV7-3 with TRBJ1-4; 7 positions agree with TRBD1. The junction had 7 bases not matched to a gene; V was cut back by 4 bases and J by 5 bases. Germline V gives CDR1 SGHTA, CDR2 FQGTGA. This CDR3 is built from 15 residues. CDR3 sequence reads: CASSSPDRPNEKLFF. The CDR3 region has the DNA TGTGCCAGCAGCTCCCCGGACAGGCCCAATGAAAAACTGTTTTTT.

The chain is built from TRBV27 and TRBJ1-4; D is ambiguous. The V and J ends lost 4 bases and 8 bases respectively, with 14 bases between them. The CDR3 runs to 14 residues. Germline CDR1 is MNHEY and CDR2 is SMNVEV (reference sequence). Here the CDR3 reads CASSSFGASEKLFF. The CDR3 DNA follows: TGTGCCAGCAGTTCCTTCGGAGCTTCCGAAAAACTGTTTTTT.